This T cell receptor (beta chain) was observed in a study of ipilimumab plus nivolumab after autologous stem cell transplantation. Some clones are missing from TCRdb's copy, which holds only in-frame ones; the method was immunoSEQ multiplex PCR. The sample holds 17,000 or so clones, 65% to 85% seen once. The CDR3 contains 14 residues. Per the germline V gene, CDR1 is SEHNR and CDR2 is FQNEAQ (reference sequence). V was trimmed by 3 bases and J by 5 bases, leaving 13 bases between them. The sample consisted of PBMCs, taken in a trial of ipilimumab plus nivolumab as post-transplant consolidation. The TCR sequence derives from a male donor with diffuse large B-cell lymphoma. This chain uses TRBV7-9 with TRBJ1-2; possible D gene TRBD1, 5 bases. For the CDR3, the DNA is TGTGCCAGCAGCTTGGCCGGGACGGAATATGGCTACACCTTC. It encodes CASSLAGTEYGYTF.